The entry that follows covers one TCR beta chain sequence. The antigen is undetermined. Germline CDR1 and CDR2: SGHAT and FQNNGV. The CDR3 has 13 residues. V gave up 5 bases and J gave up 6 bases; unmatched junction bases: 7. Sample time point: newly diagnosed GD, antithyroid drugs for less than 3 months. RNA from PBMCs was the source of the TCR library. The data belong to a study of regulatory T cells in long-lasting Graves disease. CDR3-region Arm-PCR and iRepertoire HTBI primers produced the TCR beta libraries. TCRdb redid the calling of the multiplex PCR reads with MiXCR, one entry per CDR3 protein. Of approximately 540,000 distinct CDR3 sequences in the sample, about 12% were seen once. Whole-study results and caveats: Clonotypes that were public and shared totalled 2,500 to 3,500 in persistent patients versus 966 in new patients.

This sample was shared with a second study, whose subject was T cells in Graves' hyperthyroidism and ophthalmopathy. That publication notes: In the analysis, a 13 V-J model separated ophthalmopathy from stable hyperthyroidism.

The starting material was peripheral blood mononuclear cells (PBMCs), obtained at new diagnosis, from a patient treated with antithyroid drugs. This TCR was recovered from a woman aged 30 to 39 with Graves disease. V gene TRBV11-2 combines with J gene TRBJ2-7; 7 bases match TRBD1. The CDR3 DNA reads TGTGCCAGCAGCACCCGACAGGGACGCGAGCAGTACGTC. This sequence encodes CASSTRQGREQYV.